This TCR beta chain came from a study of cytomegalovirus exposure and HLA in healthy donors. The PCR had 60 Vbeta and 13 Jbeta primers. Data came from immunoSEQ multiplex PCR; TCRdb stores just in-frame clones and leaves some out. The table records 95,000 to 100,000 clones, 60% to 85% of them present only once. The sequenced sample was PBMCs. This receptor was taken from a man in his 60s in good health and CMV-seropositive.

The DNA for the CDR3 is TGTGCCAGCAGCTCGCGGGGGGGCACAGATACGCAGTATTTT. Translated, it gives CASSSRGGTDTQYF. The gene calls are TRBV9 and TRBJ2-3; 8 positions agree with TRBD2. Trimming removed 4 bases from V and 1 base from J; junction bases left unmatched: 2. The CDR3 sequence is 14 residues long. Germline values: CDR1 SGDLS, CDR2 YYNGEE. Variable domain in full (rest from reference TRBV9 and TRBJ2-3): DSGVTQTPKHLITATGQRVTLRCSPRSGDLSVYWYQQSLDQGLQFLIQYYNGEERAKGNILERFSAQQFPDLHSELNLSSLELGDSALYFCASSSRGGTDTQYFGPGTRLTVL.